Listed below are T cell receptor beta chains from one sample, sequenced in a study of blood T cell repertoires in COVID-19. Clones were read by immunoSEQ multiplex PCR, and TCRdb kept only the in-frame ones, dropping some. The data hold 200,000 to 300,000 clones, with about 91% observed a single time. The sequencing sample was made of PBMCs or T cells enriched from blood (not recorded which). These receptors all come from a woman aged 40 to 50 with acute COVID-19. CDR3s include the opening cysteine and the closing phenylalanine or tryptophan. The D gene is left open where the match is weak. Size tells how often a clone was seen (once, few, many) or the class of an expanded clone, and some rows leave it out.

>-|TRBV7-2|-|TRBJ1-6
CASSSQGVNSPLHF
TGTGCCAGCAGCTCCCAGGGTGTTAATTCACCCCTCCACTTT
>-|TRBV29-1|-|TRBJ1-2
CSVETGSNYGYTF
TGCAGCGTTGAAACAGGGTCAAACTATGGCTACACCTTC
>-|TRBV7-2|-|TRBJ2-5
CASSLAGGRRQETQYF
TGTGCCAGCAGCTTAGCGGGGGGAAGGAGGCAAGAGACCCAGTACTTC
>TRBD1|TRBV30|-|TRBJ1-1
CAWGTATEAFF
TGTGCCTGGGGGACAGCCACTGAAGCTTTCTTT
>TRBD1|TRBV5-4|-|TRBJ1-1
CASGTANTEAFF
TGTGCCAGTGGGACAGCGAACACTGAAGCTTTCTTT
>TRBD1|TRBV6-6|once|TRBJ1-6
CASRNTGGYYNSPLHF
TGTGCCAGCAGGAACACAGGGGGGTACTATAATTCACCCCTCCACTTT
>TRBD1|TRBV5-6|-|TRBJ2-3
CASSPITGTGVPTDTQYF
TGTGCCAGCAGCCCCATTACTGGGACAGGGGTCCCAACAGATACGCAGTATTTT
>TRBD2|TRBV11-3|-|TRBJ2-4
CASSSDRPSGAKPGNIQYF
TGTGCCAGCAGCTCCGATCGGCCTAGCGGGGCAAAACCGGGGAACATTCAGTACTTC
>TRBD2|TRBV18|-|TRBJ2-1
CASSPDAGLAGNEQFF
TGTGCCAGCTCACCAGACGCGGGACTAGCGGGGAATGAGCAGTTCTTC
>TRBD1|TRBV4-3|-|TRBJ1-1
CASSQSDRGGEAFF
TGCGCCAGCAGCCAATCTGACAGGGGAGGTGAAGCTTTCTTT
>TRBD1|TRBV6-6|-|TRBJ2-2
CASSFRDREGGELFF
TGTGCCAGCAGTTTCCGGGACAGGGAAGGCGGGGAGCTGTTTTTT
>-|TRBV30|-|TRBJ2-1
CAWTQLNEQFF
TGTGCCTGGACGCAGTTAAATGAGCAGTTCTTC
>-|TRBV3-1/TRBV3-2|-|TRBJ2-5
CASSQAVETQYF
TGTGCCAGCAGCCAGGCGGTCGAGACCCAGTACTTC
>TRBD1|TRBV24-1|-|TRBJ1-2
CATSGVRQGYYGYTF
TGTGCCACCAGTGGGGTCCGACAGGGCTACTATGGCTACACCTTC
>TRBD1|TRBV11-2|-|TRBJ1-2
CASSPGQGNYGYTF
TGTGCCAGCAGCCCCGGACAGGGGAACTATGGCTACACCTTC
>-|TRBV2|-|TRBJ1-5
CASSRTERVPQHF
TGTGCCAGCAGCCGGACCGAGCGGGTGCCCCAGCATTTT
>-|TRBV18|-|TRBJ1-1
CASSTTVAGAEAFF
TGTGCCAGCTCAACGACAGTGGCCGGAGCTGAAGCTTTCTTT
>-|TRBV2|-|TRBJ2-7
CASSELGQGFYEQYF
TGTGCCAGCAGTGAATTGGGGCAGGGCTTCTACGAGCAGTACTTC
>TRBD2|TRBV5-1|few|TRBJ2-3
CASSLSGGRTDTQYF
TGCGCCAGCAGCTTGAGCGGGGGCCGGACAGATACGCAGTATTTT
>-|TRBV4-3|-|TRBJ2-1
CASSHAGNPVSYNEQFF
TGCGCCAGCAGCCACGCGGGTAACCCGGTCTCCTACAATGAGCAGTTCTTC
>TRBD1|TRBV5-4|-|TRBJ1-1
CASSLKGGTNTEAFF
TGTGCCAGCAGCCTGAAAGGGGGCACGAACACTGAAGCTTTCTTT
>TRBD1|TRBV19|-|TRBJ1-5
CASSRGTGDSNQPQHF
TGTGCCAGTAGTAGGGGGACAGGGGACAGCAATCAGCCCCAGCATTTT
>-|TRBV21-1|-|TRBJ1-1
CASSKHRDTEAFF
TGTGCCAGCAGCAAACACCGCGACACTGAAGCTTTCTTT
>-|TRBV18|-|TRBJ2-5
CASSRRPYGSEETQYF
TGTGCCAGCTCACGACGACCTTACGGGTCGGAAGAGACCCAGTACTTC
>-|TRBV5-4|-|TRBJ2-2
CASSLELARVSTGELFF
TGTGCCAGCAGCTTGGAACTAGCCAGAGTCTCCACCGGGGAGCTGTTTTTT
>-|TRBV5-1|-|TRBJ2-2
CASSLRTNTGELFF
TGCGCCAGCAGCTTACGGACAAACACCGGGGAGCTGTTTTTT
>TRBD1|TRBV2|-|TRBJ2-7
CASMKTGARGNEQYF
TGTGCCAGCATGAAAACAGGGGCTCGTGGGAACGAGCAGTACTTC
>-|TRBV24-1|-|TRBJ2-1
CATRDRYNEQFF
TGTGCCACCAGAGACAGGTACAATGAGCAGTTCTTC
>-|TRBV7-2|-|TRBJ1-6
CASSLDRGSSPLHF
TGTGCCAGCAGCTTAGATAGGGGTAGTTCACCCCTCCACTTT
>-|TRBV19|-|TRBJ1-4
CASLVAGTEKLFF
TGTGCCAGTTTAGTGGCAGGTACTGAAAAACTGTTTTTT
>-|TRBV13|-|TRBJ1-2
CASSLGTGAYGYTF
TGTGCCAGCAGCTTAGGGACAGGCGCTTATGGCTACACCTTC
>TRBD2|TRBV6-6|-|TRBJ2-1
CASSRDGLAEYNEQFF
TGTGCCAGCAGCCGAGACGGACTAGCGGAATACAATGAGCAGTTCTTC